Described below is a single T cell receptor (beta chain) sequence and its context. Its specificity is not known. This record comes from a study of OX40 agonist ivuxolimab in advanced cancers. Looking at the study overall: Enrollees could have had prior anti-PD-1, anti-PD-L1 or anti-CTLA-4 therapy, which 40% had received. General observations from the study: Clonal expansion among partial responders at 0.1-3.0 mg/kg ranked near the lowest. Expanded clones were, on average, more numerous among CD8+ T cells than CD4+.

TCRdb keeps only in-frame clones here, not all; method: immunoSEQ multiplex PCR. Among tens of thousands of clones listed, roughly 90% were seen once. In germline, CDR1 is GTSNPN, CDR2 SVGIG (reference sequence). The CDR3 totals 16 residues. The germline V and J ends were trimmed by 2 bases and 0 bases, with 14 bases remaining between them. This chain links TRBV30 with TRBJ1-3; a possible D gene is TRBD1 (5 bases). The sequence was collected from an adult with an advanced solid tumor such as melanoma, head and neck, liver or kidney cancer. The sample here was CD4+ or CD8+ T cells sorted from blood, taken in a trial of the OX40 agonist ivuxolimab. The CDR3 here is CAWSKAGASSGNTIYF. For the CDR3, the DNA is TGTGCCTGGAGTAAGGCCGGGGCCAGCTCTGGAAACACCATATATTTT.